Listed below are T cell receptor beta chains from one sample, sequenced in a study of cytomegalovirus exposure and HLA in healthy donors. The method was immunoSEQ multiplex PCR; TCRdb's version includes in-frame clones alone and lacks a portion of them. The sample includes roughly 80,000 clones, approximately 80% of them seen just once. Sequencing input: PBMCs. These receptors originate from a young woman in good health and CMV-seronegative. The CDR3 runs from the conserved cysteine through the conserved F or W. Fields, in order: J gene, clone size, V gene, D gene, CDR3 DNA, CDR3 protein. D genes are given only for firm matches. Size is stated for part of the rows, as once, few or many counts, or as a class when the clone is expanded.

J: TRBJ1-5
size: few
V: TRBV28
D: TRBD1
DNA: TGTGCCAGCAGTTTCCCACAGGGGCTGGTAAAGCCCCAGCATTTT
CDR3: CASSFPQGLVKPQHF

J: TRBJ2-4
size: -
V: TRBV5-1
D: TRBD2
DNA: TGCGCCAGCAGCGCGGTGGGGGGGGACATTCAGTACTTC
CDR3: CASSAVGGDIQYF

J: TRBJ2-2
size: -
V: TRBV29-1
D: -
DNA: TGCAGCGCCGGGGGCGCGGGAGTTACCGGGGAGCTGTTTTTT
CDR3: CSAGGAGVTGELFF

J: TRBJ2-1
size: -
V: TRBV6-5
D: TRBD2
DNA: TGTGCCAGCAGCCATAGCGGGAGGGCCAGGGATGAGCAGTTCTTC
CDR3: CASSHSGRARDEQFF

J: TRBJ1-2
size: -
V: TRBV7-2
D: -
DNA: TGTGCCAGCAGCTTACATAGCGACTATGGCTACACCTTC
CDR3: CASSLHSDYGYTF

J: TRBJ2-6
size: -
V: TRBV5-4
D: -
DNA: TGTGCCAGCACCTACAGGGCTGGGGCCAACGTCCTGACTTTC
CDR3: CASTYRAGANVLTF

J: TRBJ1-2
size: -
V: TRBV29-1
D: TRBD1
DNA: TGCAGCGTTGACGAGTGGGCGACAGGGGGCGGCTACACCTTC
CDR3: CSVDEWATGGGYTF

J: TRBJ2-1
size: -
V: TRBV6-1
D: -
DNA: TGTGCCAGCAGTGAAGGGCTCCGTGTTGATGAGCAGTTCTTC
CDR3: CASSEGLRVDEQFF

J: TRBJ1-1
size: -
V: TRBV29-1
D: -
DNA: TGCAGCGTTCTTGGGCAGTCCAACACTGAAGCTTTCTTT
CDR3: CSVLGQSNTEAFF

J: TRBJ1-1
size: medium-sized
V: TRBV14
D: TRBD1
DNA: TGTGCCAGCAGCCCGGGACAGGGCACTGAAGCTTTCTTT
CDR3: CASSPGQGTEAFF

J: TRBJ2-3
size: few
V: TRBV28
D: TRBD2
DNA: TGTGCCAGCAGTTTACCCACTAGCGCGGGAGATACGCAGTATTTT
CDR3: CASSLPTSAGDTQYF

J: TRBJ1-1
size: -
V: TRBV30
D: -
DNA: TGTGCCTGGAGCTTACAGGGCCTACGCATGAACACTGAAGCTTTCTTT
CDR3: CAWSLQGLRMNTEAFF

J: TRBJ1-2
size: -
V: TRBV7-6
D: -
DNA: TGTGCCAGCAGCTCACTTAAGGACAGATCCATCTATGGCTACACCTTC
CDR3: CASSSLKDRSIYGYTF

J: TRBJ1-5
size: -
V: TRBV18
D: -
DNA: TGTGCCAGCTCAGAAGAACAGGGAAATGGCAATCAGCCCCAGCATTTT
CDR3: CASSEEQGNGNQPQHF

J: TRBJ2-7
size: once
V: TRBV5-1
D: TRBD2
DNA: TGCGCCAGCAGCTTGGCCCTAGCGGGGGCCGGCGAGCAGTACTTC
CDR3: CASSLALAGAGEQYF

J: TRBJ1-1
size: -
V: TRBV18
D: -
DNA: TGTGCCAGCTCACCGGGGGTTGGACAGTCCCTTTGGGGCACTGAAGCTTTCTTT
CDR3: CASSPGVGQSLWGTEAFF

J: TRBJ2-7
size: -
V: TRBV27
D: TRBD2
DNA: TGTGCCAGCAGTTCTCTGGGGGAGGGCTTGGGCGAGCAGTACTTC
CDR3: CASSSLGEGLGEQYF

J: TRBJ1-2
size: -
V: TRBV5-1
D: -
DNA: TGCGCCAGCAGCTTGGGACAGGCGGTCTATGGCTACACCTTC
CDR3: CASSLGQAVYGYTF

J: TRBJ2-2
size: -
V: TRBV4-3
D: TRBD1
DNA: TGCGCCAGCAGCCTGGAGACAGGGCTTACGGCCGGGGAGCTGTTTTTT
CDR3: CASSLETGLTAGELFF

J: TRBJ2-3
size: -
V: TRBV6-5
D: -
DNA: TGTGCCAGCAGTTACGTGGGGGCGAGCACAGATACGCAGTATTTT
CDR3: CASSYVGASTDTQYF

J: TRBJ1-5
size: -
V: TRBV2
D: -
DNA: TGTGCCAGCAGAAACTACGGTTATAGCAATCAGCCCCAGCATTTT
CDR3: CASRNYGYSNQPQHF

J: TRBJ1-6
size: -
V: TRBV2
D: TRBD1
DNA: TGTGCCAGCAGTGAACAGGGACAGGGAGGTTCACCCCTCCACTTT
CDR3: CASSEQGQGGSPLHF

J: TRBJ2-3
size: -
V: TRBV6-1
D: -
DNA: TGTGCCAGCAGGGTTTGGGAACAGGGTAAAGATACGCAGTATTTT
CDR3: CASRVWEQGKDTQYF

J: TRBJ1-5
size: -
V: TRBV28
D: TRBD1
DNA: TGTGCCAGCAGCGACAGGGGTCTTAGCAATCAGCCCCAGCATTTT
CDR3: CASSDRGLSNQPQHF

J: TRBJ1-1
size: once
V: TRBV10-3
D: -
DNA: TGTGCCATCAGCGGAGTAAGACAGGTCTTCAACACTGAAGCTTTCTTT
CDR3: CAISGVRQVFNTEAFF

J: TRBJ1-1
size: -
V: TRBV6-4
D: -
DNA: TGTGCCAGCAGTGTGGAGATGAACACTGAAGCTTTCTTT
CDR3: CASSVEMNTEAFF

J: TRBJ1-1
size: -
V: TRBV27
D: TRBD1
DNA: TGTGCCAGCAGTACCGGGACAGGGGTTACTGAAGCTTTCTTT
CDR3: CASSTGTGVTEAFF

J: TRBJ2-7
size: -
V: TRBV7-9
D: TRBD2
DNA: TGTGCCAGCAGCCCCACTAGTGGGAAGCGGGGTGGCTCCTACGAGCAGTACTTC
CDR3: CASSPTSGKRGGSYEQYF

J: TRBJ2-2
size: once
V: TRBV6-5
D: -
DNA: TGTGCCAGCAGTAACACAGCGAACACCGGGGAGCTGTTTTTT
CDR3: CASSNTANTGELFF

J: TRBJ2-2
size: -
V: TRBV5-4
D: TRBD1
DNA: TGTGCCAGCACATTGGACAGGGGTCTTCCCGGGGAGCTGTTTTTT
CDR3: CASTLDRGLPGELFF

J: TRBJ2-6
size: once
V: TRBV6-4
D: TRBD1
DNA: TGTGCCAGCAGTGCGGGACAGGGGTCCGGGGCCAACGTCCTGACTTTC
CDR3: CASSAGQGSGANVLTF

J: TRBJ2-4
size: -
V: TRBV19
D: TRBD2
DNA: TGTGCCAGTAAAAGGTCGGGAGGCGGGAACATTCAGTACTTC
CDR3: CASKRSGGGNIQYF

J: TRBJ2-2
size: -
V: TRBV27
D: TRBD2
DNA: TGTGCCAGCAGTTTACCGGGACTAGCGGGAGACCCCGGGGAGCTGTTTTTT
CDR3: CASSLPGLAGDPGELFF

J: TRBJ2-1
size: -
V: TRBV7-2
D: -
DNA: TGTGCCAGCAGCTTAACGGGGTTAAGAGCGGATGAGCAGTTCTTC
CDR3: CASSLTGLRADEQFF

J: TRBJ2-7
size: -
V: TRBV27
D: -
DNA: TGTGCCAGCAGTGCCAGGGTGTCCCTGAACTACGAGCAGTACTTC
CDR3: CASSARVSLNYEQYF

J: TRBJ1-1
size: once
V: TRBV7-2
D: TRBD1
DNA: TGTGCCAGCAGCAGGAGGGGGCGAGGTGAAGCTTTCTTT
CDR3: CASSRRGRGEAFF

J: TRBJ1-2
size: -
V: TRBV6-1
D: TRBD1
DNA: TGTGCCAGCAGTGAACGGACAGGGGGAGGCTACACCTTC
CDR3: CASSERTGGGYTF

J: TRBJ1-5
size: few
V: TRBV30
D: TRBD1
DNA: TGTGCCTGGGGACAGGGGAACGATCAGCCCCAGCATTTT
CDR3: CAWGQGNDQPQHF

J: TRBJ1-3
size: -
V: TRBV7-9
D: -
DNA: TGTGCCAGCAGCTCCTGGACCGGGGGGTTAAACACCATATATTTT
CDR3: CASSSWTGGLNTIYF

J: TRBJ2-1
size: -
V: TRBV5-5
D: -
DNA: TGTGCCAGCAGCTTGGAGACTAATGTCTTCCATGAGCAGTTCTTC
CDR3: CASSLETNVFHEQFF

J: TRBJ2-7
size: -
V: TRBV29-1
D: -
DNA: TGCAGCGTTGGAAGGGGATCCTACGAGCAGTACTTC
CDR3: CSVGRGSYEQYF

J: TRBJ2-2
size: -
V: TRBV4-1
D: TRBD2
DNA: TGCGCCAGCAGCCAACCCAATGTTCGCGGGAGCTTCGCCACCGGGGAGCTGTTTTTT
CDR3: CASSQPNVRGSFATGELFF

J: TRBJ1-2
size: -
V: TRBV4-3
D: TRBD1
DNA: TGCGCCAGCAGCCAAGATCTGACAGGGGGCGCTATGGGTGGCTACACCTTC
CDR3: CASSQDLTGGAMGGYTF

J: TRBJ1-1
size: -
V: TRBV5-1
D: -
DNA: TGCGCCAGCAGCTTGATCGGGATGAACACTGAAGCTTTCTTT
CDR3: CASSLIGMNTEAFF

J: TRBJ2-7
size: -
V: TRBV10-3
D: TRBD1
DNA: TGTGCCATCAGTGAACCGGGACAGCCTGATCAGCAGTACTTC
CDR3: CAISEPGQPDQQYF

J: TRBJ2-3
size: -
V: TRBV27
D: TRBD1
DNA: TGTGCCAGCAGTCTGCCCCCGGGACAGGGGAGGCGGAATAGCACAGATACGCAGTATTTT
CDR3: CASSLPPGQGRRNSTDTQYF

J: TRBJ2-3
size: -
V: TRBV18
D: -
DNA: TGTGCCAGCTCACCGATACTTAGCACAGATACGCAGTATTTT
CDR3: CASSPILSTDTQYF

J: TRBJ2-4
size: -
V: TRBV28
D: TRBD1
DNA: TGTGCCAGCAGTTTATCATCGTTGTTAGGGACAGTAAAAAACATTCAGTACTTC
CDR3: CASSLSSLLGTVKNIQYF

J: TRBJ2-7
size: -
V: TRBV4-1
D: TRBD1
DNA: TGCGCCAGCAGCCAAGTAACAGGGGGCCGTTACGAGCAGTACTTC
CDR3: CASSQVTGGRYEQYF

J: TRBJ2-1
size: -
V: TRBV30
D: -
DNA: TGTGCCTGGGGAGGCGGCCGGGGGTACAATGAGCAGTTCTTC
CDR3: CAWGGGRGYNEQFF

J: TRBJ2-7
size: once
V: TRBV6-1
D: -
DNA: TGTGCCAGCAGGGTAGGACTCTACGAGCAGTACTTC
CDR3: CASRVGLYEQYF

J: TRBJ2-5
size: -
V: TRBV7-9
D: -
DNA: TGTGCCAGCAGCTTAGCGGGCCAGACCCAGTACTTC
CDR3: CASSLAGQTQYF

J: TRBJ2-5
size: few
V: TRBV5-4
D: TRBD1
DNA: TGTGCCAGCAGCGTACAGGGGCGGGTTGGCGAGACCCAGTACTTC
CDR3: CASSVQGRVGETQYF

J: TRBJ2-1
size: few
V: TRBV9
D: TRBD2
DNA: TGTGCCAGCAGCGCTAGCGGGAGATCCTACAATGAGCAGTTCTTC
CDR3: CASSASGRSYNEQFF

J: TRBJ2-5
size: few
V: TRBV7-2
D: -
DNA: TGTGCCAGCAGCTTAGTTCCAATAGAGACCCAGTACTTC
CDR3: CASSLVPIETQYF